Listed below are T cell receptor beta chains from one sample, sequenced in a study of breast tumors, draining lymph nodes, adjacent tissues. TCRdb re-called the multiplex PCR reads with MiXCR, one entry per CDR3 protein. The repertoire holds some 200,000 distinct CDR3 sequences, with approximately 31% as singletons. Sequencing input: axillary lymph node tissue. Receptor source: a female donor with breast cancer. Some clones in this sample may be carry-over from other donors' samples. Each CDR3 is given with its conserved first and last residue. Each record gives: D gene, J gene, V gene, clone size, CDR3 protein, CDR3 DNA. D genes are given only for firm matches. Size is omitted from some rows. Given values are once, few, many or a class for expanded clones.

D gene: NA; J gene: TRBJ2-7; V gene: TRBV29-1; clone size: NA; CDR3 protein: CSVVRTTGSDEQYF; CDR3 DNA: TGCAGCGTTGTTCGGACAACTGGCAGTGACGAGCAGTACTTC
D gene: NA; J gene: TRBJ2-7; V gene: TRBV12-3/TRBV12-4; clone size: many; CDR3 protein: CASSLDPFEEQYF; CDR3 DNA: TGTGCCAGCAGTTTGGACCCCTTCGAAGAGCAGTACTTC
D gene: TRBD1; J gene: TRBJ1-6; V gene: TRBV20-1; clone size: many; CDR3 protein: CSARDWTGDINSPLHF; CDR3 DNA: TGCAGTGCTAGAGATTGGACAGGGGATATAAATTCACCCCTCCACTTT
D gene: NA; J gene: TRBJ1-2; V gene: TRBV6-1; clone size: many; CDR3 protein: CASHGPPNYGYTF; CDR3 DNA: TGTGCCAGCCATGGACCTCCCAACTATGGCTACACCTTC
D gene: NA; J gene: TRBJ2-3; V gene: TRBV6-5; clone size: many; CDR3 protein: CASTIPGGQGTQYF; CDR3 DNA: TGTGCCAGCACCATCCCAGGGGGGCAGGGTACGCAGTATTTT
D gene: NA; J gene: TRBJ1-2; V gene: TRBV2; clone size: NA; CDR3 protein: CASSGSGSNYGYTF; CDR3 DNA: TGTGCCAGCAGTGGGAGCGGCAGTAACTATGGCTACACCTTC
D gene: NA; J gene: TRBJ2-5; V gene: TRBV19; clone size: many; CDR3 protein: CASSTRTEETQYF; CDR3 DNA: TGTGCCAGTAGTACCCGGACAGAAGAGACCCAGTACTTC
D gene: NA; J gene: TRBJ2-5; V gene: TRBV5-5; clone size: many; CDR3 protein: CASSKDSPETQYF; CDR3 DNA: TGTGCCAGCAGTAAGGACTCGCCAGAGACCCAGTACTTC
D gene: TRBD2; J gene: TRBJ2-3; V gene: TRBV7-2; clone size: many; CDR3 protein: CASRHGTSPDTQYF; CDR3 DNA: TGTGCCAGCAGACACGGGACTAGCCCAGATACGCAGTATTTT
D gene: NA; J gene: TRBJ1-4; V gene: TRBV10-2; clone size: NA; CDR3 protein: CASSEGWGAPTNEKLF; CDR3 DNA: TGCGCCAGCAGTGAAGGATGGGGGGCGCCGACTAATGAAAAACTGTTT
D gene: NA; J gene: TRBJ1-5; V gene: TRBV20-1; clone size: many; CDR3 protein: CSALRGGADQPQHF; CDR3 DNA: TGCAGTGCTCTTCGGGGGGGGGCTGATCAGCCCCAGCATTTT
D gene: NA; J gene: TRBJ2-7; V gene: TRBV28; clone size: NA; CDR3 protein: CASSSPGAREQYF; CDR3 DNA: TGTGCCAGCAGTTCCCCCGGGGCAAGGGAGCAGTACTTC
D gene: TRBD1; J gene: TRBJ1-2; V gene: TRBV4-2; clone size: many; CDR3 protein: CASSPTRDSVYGYTF; CDR3 DNA: TGTGCCAGCAGCCCGACCCGGGACAGTGTCTATGGCTACACCTTC
D gene: TRBD1; J gene: TRBJ1-2; V gene: TRBV3-1; clone size: many; CDR3 protein: CASSPRGQGSNYTF; CDR3 DNA: TGTGCCAGCAGCCCCCGAGGACAGGGATCCAACTACACCTTC
D gene: NA; J gene: TRBJ1-2; V gene: TRBV5-1; clone size: many; CDR3 protein: CASSSPLGDRGYTF; CDR3 DNA: TGCGCCAGCAGCTCCCCCCTCGGGGATCGCGGCTACACCTTC
D gene: NA; J gene: TRBJ2-7; V gene: TRBV6-2/TRBV6-3; clone size: many; CDR3 protein: CASSSQGLEQYF; CDR3 DNA: TGTGCCAGCAGTTCCCAGGGGCTCGAGCAGTACTTC
D gene: TRBD2; J gene: TRBJ2-6; V gene: TRBV7-3; clone size: NA; CDR3 protein: CASSRSGGAGGANVLTF; CDR3 DNA: TGTGCCAGCAGCCGTAGCGGGGGGGCGGGTGGGGCCAACGTCCTGACTTTC
D gene: TRBD1; J gene: TRBJ1-6; V gene: TRBV5-5; clone size: many; CDR3 protein: CASLRGQSNSPLHF; CDR3 DNA: TGTGCCAGTCTCAGGGGACAGAGTAATTCACCCCTCCACTTT
D gene: NA; J gene: TRBJ2-7; V gene: TRBV6-6; clone size: many; CDR3 protein: CASSDRTSASYEQYF; CDR3 DNA: TGTGCCAGCAGCGATCGCACTAGTGCTTCCTACGAGCAGTACTTC
D gene: NA; J gene: TRBJ1-5; V gene: TRBV19; clone size: many; CDR3 protein: CASSREGTQPQHF; CDR3 DNA: TGTGCCAGTAGCCGCGAGGGGACTCAGCCCCAGCATTTT
D gene: NA; J gene: TRBJ2-5; V gene: TRBV6-1; clone size: many; CDR3 protein: CASNGGGAETQYF; CDR3 DNA: TGTGCCAGCAATGGGGGTGGAGCGGAGACCCAGTACTTC
D gene: NA; J gene: TRBJ1-1; V gene: TRBV19; clone size: NA; CDR3 protein: CASEAGMNTEAFF; CDR3 DNA: TGTGCCAGTGAGGCAGGGATGAACACTGAAGCTTTCTTT
D gene: TRBD1; J gene: TRBJ1-5; V gene: TRBV6-5; clone size: NA; CDR3 protein: CAGSLRDSNRPQHF; CDR3 DNA: TGTGCCGGCAGTCTTCGGGACAGCAATCGGCCCCAGCATTTT
D gene: TRBD2; J gene: TRBJ2-1; V gene: TRBV20-1; clone size: many; CDR3 protein: CSATSGYTYNEQFF; CDR3 DNA: TGCAGTGCTACTAGCGGGTATACCTACAATGAGCAGTTCTTC
D gene: NA; J gene: TRBJ2-3; V gene: TRBV25-1; clone size: NA; CDR3 protein: CASSVLGAGTDTQYF; CDR3 DNA: TGTGCCAGCAGTGTCTTGGGGGCGGGCACAGATACGCAGTATTTT
D gene: TRBD2; J gene: TRBJ2-3; V gene: TRBV5-1; clone size: many; CDR3 protein: CASSLGGGRSSDTQYF; CDR3 DNA: TGCGCCAGCAGCTTGGGAGGCGGGAGGTCGTCAGATACGCAGTATTTT
D gene: NA; J gene: TRBJ2-7; V gene: TRBV27; clone size: NA; CDR3 protein: CASSLSTDPHEQYF; CDR3 DNA: TGTGCCAGCAGTTTAAGTACAGACCCCCACGAGCAGTACTTC
D gene: NA; J gene: TRBJ1-4; V gene: TRBV20-1; clone size: many; CDR3 protein: CSALGGSEPEKLFF; CDR3 DNA: TGCAGTGCTTTAGGTGGATCTGAGCCTGAAAAACTGTTTTTT
D gene: TRBD1; J gene: TRBJ2-2; V gene: TRBV7-2; clone size: many; CDR3 protein: CASSRDRATGELFF; CDR3 DNA: TGTGCCAGCAGCCGGGACAGGGCCACCGGGGAGCTGTTTTTT
D gene: TRBD1; J gene: TRBJ2-7; V gene: TRBV6-6; clone size: many; CDR3 protein: CASSAPTGGGYEQYF; CDR3 DNA: TGTGCCAGCAGTGCCCCGACAGGGGGCGGGTACGAGCAGTACTTC
D gene: TRBD1; J gene: TRBJ1-3; V gene: TRBV5-1; clone size: many; CDR3 protein: CASSLDAGGGNTIYF; CDR3 DNA: TGCGCCAGCAGCTTGGATGCAGGGGGTGGAAACACCATATATTTT
D gene: NA; J gene: TRBJ1-6; V gene: TRBV7-7; clone size: NA; CDR3 protein: CASSLGATGSGSPLHF; CDR3 DNA: TGTGCTAGCAGCTTAGGTGCGACCGGGAGCGGTTCACCCCTCCACTTT
D gene: NA; J gene: TRBJ1-2; V gene: TRBV2; clone size: NA; CDR3 protein: CASKGDHYGGYTF; CDR3 DNA: TGTGCCAGCAAGGGGGACCACTATGGAGGCTACACCTTC
D gene: TRBD1; J gene: TRBJ1-2; V gene: TRBV19; clone size: many; CDR3 protein: CASQVGQRSLYGYTF; CDR3 DNA: TGTGCCAGTCAAGTGGGACAGAGATCTCTCTATGGCTACACCTTC
D gene: NA; J gene: TRBJ2-3; V gene: TRBV5-1; clone size: many; CDR3 protein: CASSRDRGTDTQYF; CDR3 DNA: TGCGCCAGCAGCAGGGACCGGGGCACAGATACGCAGTATTTT
D gene: TRBD1; J gene: TRBJ1-4; V gene: TRBV20-1; clone size: NA; CDR3 protein: CSARIRAFGTGLEKLFF; CDR3 DNA: TGCAGTGCTCGTATCAGGGCGTTCGGGACAGGGCTGGAAAAACTGTTTTTT
D gene: NA; J gene: TRBJ1-2; V gene: TRBV20-1; clone size: many; CDR3 protein: CSARDPQWDYYGYTF; CDR3 DNA: TGCAGTGCTAGAGATCCTCAGTGGGACTACTATGGCTACACCTTC
D gene: NA; J gene: TRBJ1-1; V gene: TRBV5-1; clone size: NA; CDR3 protein: CASSNAKRGLTEAFF; CDR3 DNA: TGCGCCAGCAGCAACGCTAAGAGGGGCTTGACTGAAGCTTTCTTT
D gene: TRBD2; J gene: TRBJ2-3; V gene: TRBV7-3; clone size: many; CDR3 protein: CASSPSGGLTDTQYF; CDR3 DNA: TGTGCCAGCAGCCCGTCGGGGGGGCTCACAGATACGCAGTATTTT
D gene: NA; J gene: TRBJ1-6; V gene: TRBV5-6; clone size: many; CDR3 protein: CASSSAFQGRSLHF; CDR3 DNA: TGTGCCAGCAGCTCTGCTTTCCAGGGTAGGTCCCTCCACTTT
D gene: NA; J gene: TRBJ2-2; V gene: TRBV5-1; clone size: many; CDR3 protein: CASGQGSANTGELFF; CDR3 DNA: TGCGCCAGCGGTCAGGGGTCCGCGAACACCGGGGAGCTGTTTTTT
D gene: NA; J gene: TRBJ1-1; V gene: TRBV19; clone size: NA; CDR3 protein: CATNREGGEAFF; CDR3 DNA: TGTGCCACAAACAGGGAAGGAGGTGAAGCTTTCTTT
D gene: TRBD1; J gene: TRBJ1-2; V gene: TRBV27; clone size: NA; CDR3 protein: CASRTGSNGYTF; CDR3 DNA: TGTGCCAGCCGGACAGGGTCCAATGGCTACACCTTC
D gene: NA; J gene: TRBJ1-2; V gene: TRBV28; clone size: many; CDR3 protein: CASSLTDYGYTF; CDR3 DNA: TGTGCCAGCAGCTTGACCGACTATGGCTACACCTTC
D gene: NA; J gene: TRBJ2-3; V gene: TRBV12-3/TRBV12-4; clone size: many; CDR3 protein: CASREGTDTQYF; CDR3 DNA: TGTGCCAGCAGGGAGGGCACAGATACGCAGTATTTT
D gene: NA; J gene: TRBJ1-4; V gene: TRBV10-2; clone size: NA; CDR3 protein: CASSESGLGAATHF; CDR3 DNA: TGCGCCAGCAGTGAGTCGGGTTTGGGAGCAGCCACTCATTTT
D gene: TRBD1; J gene: TRBJ1-1; V gene: TRBV5-5; clone size: NA; CDR3 protein: CASSPTGTNTEAFF; CDR3 DNA: TGTGCCAGCAGCCCGACAGGGACGAACACTGAAGCTTTCTTT
D gene: NA; J gene: TRBJ2-7; V gene: TRBV29-1; clone size: NA; CDR3 protein: CGVARETHEQYF; CDR3 DNA: TGCGGCGTTGCTCGGGAAACCCACGAGCAGTACTTC
D gene: NA; J gene: TRBJ1-6; V gene: TRBV6-5; clone size: many; CDR3 protein: CASRAGMVQPNSPLHF; CDR3 DNA: TGTGCCAGCAGAGCCGGGATGGTTCAGCCAAATTCACCCCTCCACTTT
D gene: NA; J gene: TRBJ2-4; V gene: TRBV12-3/TRBV12-4; clone size: once; CDR3 protein: CASSDEGKNIQYF; CDR3 DNA: TGTGCCAGCAGCGACGAGGGCAAAAACATTCAGTACTTC
D gene: TRBD2; J gene: TRBJ2-7; V gene: TRBV5-1; clone size: many; CDR3 protein: CASSLQGSGGVYEQYF; CDR3 DNA: TGCGCCAGCAGCTTGCAGGGTAGCGGGGGGGTGTACGAGCAGTACTTC
D gene: NA; J gene: TRBJ2-7; V gene: TRBV6-6; clone size: many; CDR3 protein: CASINSQYEQYF; CDR3 DNA: TGTGCCAGCATCAATTCGCAATACGAGCAGTACTTC